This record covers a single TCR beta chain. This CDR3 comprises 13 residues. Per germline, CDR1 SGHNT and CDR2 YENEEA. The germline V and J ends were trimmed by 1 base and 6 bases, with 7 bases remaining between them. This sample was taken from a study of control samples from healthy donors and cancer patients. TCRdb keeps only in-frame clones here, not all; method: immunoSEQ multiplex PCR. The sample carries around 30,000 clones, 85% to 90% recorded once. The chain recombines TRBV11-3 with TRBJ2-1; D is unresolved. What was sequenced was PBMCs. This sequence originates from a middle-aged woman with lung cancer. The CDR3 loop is CASSLAPSNEQFF. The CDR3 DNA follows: TGTGCCAGCAGCTTAGCTCCTAGCAATGAGCAGTTCTTC.